This is a list of T cell receptor beta chains from one sample in a study of blood T cell repertoires in COVID-19. Clones were sequenced by immunoSEQ multiplex PCR, and TCRdb holds only the in-frame ones, with some missing. The sample records under 300,000 clones, about 83% being singletons. Material: peripheral blood. The receptors shown here come from a woman aged 40 to 50 who had recovered from COVID-19. The CDR3 runs from the conserved cysteine through the conserved F or W. A D gene is named only where the DNA matches it firmly. Size is stated for part of the rows, as once, few or many counts, or as a class when the clone is expanded.

TRBJ2-7,13,TRBV10-3,NA,NA,TGTGCCATCAGCTTGACAGACACCTACGAGCAGTACTTC,CAISLTDTYEQYF
TRBJ2-3,14,TRBV5-1,NA,few,TGCGCCAGCAGCTTGGGGGCCCTTTCAGATACGCAGTATTTT,CASSLGALSDTQYF
TRBJ2-2,19,TRBV28,TRBD2,NA,TGTGCCAGCACCCCGTGGACTAGCGGGGGTTATAAGAACACCGGGGAGCTGTTTTTT,CASTPWTSGGYKNTGELFF
TRBJ1-1,16,TRBV7-9,TRBD1,NA,TGTGCCAGCAGCATGGGGACAGGCGGTATGAAGACTGAAGCTTTCTTT,CASSMGTGGMKTEAFF
TRBJ1-1,15,TRBV28,TRBD1,NA,TGTGCCAGCAGTTTAGGACAGGGATGGGCCACTGAAGCTTTCTTT,CASSLGQGWATEAFF
TRBJ2-5,13,TRBV28,NA,NA,TGTGCCAGCAGTTTATGGGACATGGAGACCCAGTACTTC,CASSLWDMETQYF
TRBJ2-5,13,TRBV20-1,NA,once,TGCAGTGCTAGTACAGGGGCGGGGGAGACCCAGTACTTC,CSASTGAGETQYF
TRBJ2-7,14,TRBV7-9,NA,NA,TGTGCCAGCAGCTCAGGGGCCCCCTCCTACGAGCAGTACTTC,CASSSGAPSYEQYF
TRBJ2-7,16,TRBV7-8,NA,NA,TGTGCCAGCAGCTTAGGCCCAGGGCAGATCCTCTACGAGCAGTACTTC,CASSLGPGQILYEQYF
TRBJ1-5,13,TRBV7-9,TRBD1,NA,TGTGCCAGCAGAAGGGGACAGAATCAGCCCCAGCATTTT,CASRRGQNQPQHF
TRBJ2-3,14,TRBV28,TRBD2,NA,TGTGCCAGCAGTTTAGGACTAGCCTCGGATACGCAGTATTTT,CASSLGLASDTQYF
TRBJ2-3,14,TRBV28,NA,NA,TGTGCCAGCAGTCACGACAGTAGAACAGATACGCAGTATTTT,CASSHDSRTDTQYF
TRBJ2-2,17,TRBV19,NA,NA,TGTGCCAGTAGTCAATATACAGGGTATGGAAGCACCGGGGAGCTGTTTTTT,CASSQYTGYGSTGELFF
TRBJ1-6,14,TRBV28,NA,NA,TGTGCCAGCGGCCGGGGGGCTGATAATTCACCCCTCCACTTT,CASGRGADNSPLHF
TRBJ2-2,17,TRBV5-1,TRBD1,NA,TGCGCCAGCAGCTGGAAGGACAGGGGGCTAAGCACCGGGGAGCTGTTTTTT,CASSWKDRGLSTGELFF
TRBJ2-7,19,TRBV4-1,TRBD1,NA,TGCGCCAGCAGCCAAGGCCTCGAGGGGGGGACAGGGATCTCCTACGAGCAGTACTTC,CASSQGLEGGTGISYEQYF
TRBJ1-1,15,TRBV3-1/TRBV3-2,TRBD1,NA,TGTGCCAGCAGCCAAGACCAGGGGGCGGACACTGAAGCTTTCTTT,CASSQDQGADTEAFF
TRBJ1-5,14,TRBV30,TRBD1,NA,TGTGCCTCTTGGGACAGAGGGAGCAATCAGCCCCAGCATTTT,CASWDRGSNQPQHF
TRBJ1-1,14,TRBV11-2,NA,NA,TGTGCCAGCAGCTCTCAGGGTTTGGGCACTGAAGCTTTCTTT,CASSSQGLGTEAFF
TRBJ2-7,15,TRBV11-3,TRBD1,NA,TGTGCCAGCAGCTTAGGAGGGACAGGGGACTACGAGCAGTACTTC,CASSLGGTGDYEQYF
TRBJ1-1,13,TRBV12-3/TRBV12-4,TRBD1,few,TGTGCCAGCAGTTTAAGGCAGGGGGCTGTTCATTTCTTT,CASSLRQGAVHFF
TRBJ1-2,15,TRBV4-2,NA,once,TGTGCCAGCAGCCAAGATCCGGCCGGGGGCTATGGCTACACCTTC,CASSQDPAGGYGYTF
TRBJ2-2,15,TRBV9,TRBD1,NA,TGTGCCAGCAGCCTACGACAGGGACACACCGGGGAGCTGTTTTTT,CASSLRQGHTGELFF
TRBJ1-2,14,TRBV5-1,TRBD1,NA,TGCGCCAGCAGCCATGGACAGGGGGCATCTGGCTACACCTTC,CASSHGQGASGYTF
TRBJ2-3,13,TRBV29-1,NA,NA,TGCAGCGCCAAGACAGCTCTTCAAGATACGCAGTATTTT,CSAKTALQDTQYF
TRBJ2-5,14,TRBV6-5,TRBD1,NA,TGTGCCAGCAGCCTGGTGGGACAGCAAGAGACCCAGTACTTC,CASSLVGQQETQYF
TRBJ1-2,16,TRBV5-4,TRBD1,NA,TGTGCCAGCAGCGAAGGACAGGGCAGAGATAACTATGGCTACACCTTC,CASSEGQGRDNYGYTF
TRBJ1-1,12,TRBV7-9,NA,NA,TGTGCCAGCAGCTTAGCGCACGGTACGGCTTTCTTT,CASSLAHGTAFF
TRBJ2-1,16,TRBV19,NA,NA,TGTGCCAGTAGTTATTCGGGGGTAAGCTCCTACAATGAGCAGTTCTTC,CASSYSGVSSYNEQFF
TRBJ2-1,15,TRBV2,NA,NA,TGTGCCAGCCCCGCAGGCCCAGACCCCTACAATGAGCAGTTCTTC,CASPAGPDPYNEQFF
TRBJ1-5,13,TRBV29-1,NA,NA,TGCAGCGTTGGATTAGGGGGTAATCAGCCCCAGCATTTT,CSVGLGGNQPQHF
TRBJ1-1,14,TRBV4-1,TRBD1,NA,TGCGCCAGCAGCCAAGGGACAGGGAGCAGGGAAGCTTTCTTT,CASSQGTGSREAFF
TRBJ1-6,16,TRBV30,NA,NA,TGTGCCTGGAGGGCCGCCGGAACAGGGAATGACTCACCCCTCCACTTT,CAWRAAGTGNDSPLHF
TRBJ2-1,17,TRBV7-9,TRBD1,NA,TGTGCCAGCAGCGGTACAGGGGCCATAACTCCCTACAATGAGCAGTTCTTC,CASSGTGAITPYNEQFF
TRBJ1-6,15,TRBV30,NA,NA,TGTGCCTGGAGATGGGGGCCCTCCTATAATTCACCCCTCCACTTT,CAWRWGPSYNSPLHF
TRBJ2-7,13,TRBV6-1,NA,few,TGTGCCAGCAGTGAAGGAGGTTACCACGAGCAGTACTTC,CASSEGGYHEQYF
TRBJ1-1,15,TRBV9,NA,medium-sized,TGTGCCAGCAGCGTAGTTCGGGGGGGAGACACTGAAGCTTTCTTT,CASSVVRGGDTEAFF
TRBJ1-6,15,TRBV27,NA,NA,TGTGCCAGCAGTTTAGAAGTAGAGAATAATTCACCCCTCCACTTT,CASSLEVENNSPLHF
TRBJ1-6,15,TRBV7-2,NA,NA,TGTGCCTCTGAGGCGGGGGTCGCGGGTAATTCACCCCTCCACTTT,CASEAGVAGNSPLHF
TRBJ1-4,13,TRBV10-2,NA,NA,TGCGCCAGCAGTGGGGGCGGATATGAAAAACTGTTTTTT,CASSGGGYEKLFF
TRBJ2-7,14,TRBV5-1,NA,NA,TGCGCCAGCAGCTTGGGATCAGGGGAAGACGAGCAGTACTTC,CASSLGSGEDEQYF
TRBJ2-1,15,TRBV7-6,NA,NA,TGTGCCAGCAGCACGGGGGTTTTGTCCTACAATGAGCAGTTCTTC,CASSTGVLSYNEQFF
TRBJ1-1,13,TRBV19,NA,NA,TGTGCCAGTAGTATTCTGTGGAACACTGAAGCTTTCTTT,CASSILWNTEAFF
TRBJ1-1,14,TRBV5-1,TRBD1,NA,TGCGCCAGCAGCTTGGGACAGGGTGGTACTGAAGCTTTCTTT,CASSLGQGGTEAFF
TRBJ2-1,16,TRBV6-1,NA,once,TGTGCCAGCAGTGAATTCGGCAGGGTAATCGGCTATGAGCAGTTCTTC,CASSEFGRVIGYEQFF
TRBJ2-3,16,TRBV7-9,NA,NA,TGTGCCAGCAGCTTGGGGGGGGCAGAGCACACAGATACGCAGTATTTT,CASSLGGAEHTDTQYF
TRBJ2-1,15,TRBV7-9,NA,NA,TGTGCTTCAGCAGGTCAAGACAGTTTTTACAATGAGCAGTTCTTC,CASAGQDSFYNEQFF
TRBJ2-7,16,TRBV9,NA,NA,TGTGCCAGCAGCGCCCGGAAAATAAACAGGGAAGGCGAGCAGTACTTC,CASSARKINREGEQYF
TRBJ2-7,13,TRBV5-1,NA,NA,TGCGCCAGCAACCTGCTGGGGAGCTACGAGCAGTACTTC,CASNLLGSYEQYF
TRBJ2-3,13,TRBV10-1,NA,NA,TGCGCCAGCAGTGATCCGGGAACAGATACGCAGTATTTT,CASSDPGTDTQYF
TRBJ2-1,14,TRBV18,TRBD2,NA,TGTGCCAGCACTCTAGCGGGGGAACTCAATGAGCAGTTCTTC,CASTLAGELNEQFF
TRBJ2-1,20,TRBV3-1/TRBV3-2,TRBD2,once,TGTGCCAGCAGCCAAGTTCCGCCTAGCGGGGGGGCCGGGCGTCGTGGTGAGCAGTTCTTC,CASSQVPPSGGAGRRGEQFF
TRBJ1-2,14,TRBV6-1,NA,NA,TGTGCCAGCAGTGACAAAGGGAGGACCTATGGCTACACCTTC,CASSDKGRTYGYTF